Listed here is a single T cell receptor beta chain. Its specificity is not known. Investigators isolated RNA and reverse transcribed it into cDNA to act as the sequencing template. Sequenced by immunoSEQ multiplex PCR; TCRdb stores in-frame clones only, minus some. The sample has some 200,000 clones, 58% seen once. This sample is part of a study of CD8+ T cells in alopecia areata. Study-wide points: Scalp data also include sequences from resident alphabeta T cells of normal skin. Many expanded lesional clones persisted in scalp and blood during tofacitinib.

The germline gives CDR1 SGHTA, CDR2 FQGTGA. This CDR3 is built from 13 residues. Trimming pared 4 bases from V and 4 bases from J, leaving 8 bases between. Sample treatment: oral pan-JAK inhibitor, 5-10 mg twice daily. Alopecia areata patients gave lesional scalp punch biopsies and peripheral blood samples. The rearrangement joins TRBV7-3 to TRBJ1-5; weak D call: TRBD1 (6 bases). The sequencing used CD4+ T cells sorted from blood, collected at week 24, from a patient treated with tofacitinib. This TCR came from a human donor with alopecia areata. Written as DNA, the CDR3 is TGTGCCAGCAGCTCAGGGGTTAATCAGCCCCAGCATTTT. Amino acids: CASSSGVNQPQHF. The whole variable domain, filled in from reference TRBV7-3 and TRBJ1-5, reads GAGVSQTPSNKVTEKGKYVELRCDPISGHTALYWYRQSLGQGPEFLIYFQGTGAADDSGLPNDRFFAVRPEGSVSTLKIQRTERGDSAVYLCASSSGVNQPQHFGDGTRLSIL.